A selection of T cell receptor beta chains follows, all from one sample in a study of CD8 T cells in Susac syndrome. TCRdb reprocessed the immunoSEQ multiplex PCR reads via MiXCR and lists one record per CDR3 protein. The sample consists of about 300,000 distinct CDR3 sequences, 80% to 90% of them appearing once. The sample consisted of CD8+ T cells from PBMCs. These receptors were collected from a human donor with multiple sclerosis. Each CDR3 is given with its conserved first and last residue. D genes are given only for firm matches. Clone size appears in some rows only: once, few, many, or a class for an expanded clone.

J: TRBJ2-1
V: TRBV25-1
D: -
size: -
CDR3: CASKGLEIYEQFF
DNA: TGTGCCAGCAAGGGTCTAGAAATCTATGAGCAGTTCTTC

J: TRBJ2-3
V: TRBV6-5
D: -
size: few
CDR3: CASSYSTGTDTQYF
DNA: TGTGCCAGCAGTTACTCGACGGGCACAGATACGCAGTATTTT

J: TRBJ2-2
V: TRBV28
D: -
size: -
CDR3: CASSQTSSYGELFF
DNA: TGTGCCAGCAGTCAAACTAGCAGCTACGGGGAGCTGTTTTTT

J: TRBJ2-4
V: TRBV29-1
D: -
size: -
CDR3: CSAGDTKNIQYF
DNA: TGCAGCGCCGGGGACACCAAAAACATTCAGTACTTC

J: TRBJ2-1
V: TRBV7-8
D: TRBD2
size: -
CDR3: CASSSSGSRSYNEQFF
DNA: TGTGCCAGCAGCTCTAGCGGGAGTAGGTCCTACAATGAGCAGTTCTTC

J: TRBJ1-1
V: TRBV9
D: -
size: -
CDR3: CASGNGPEAFF
DNA: TGTGCCAGCGGCAATGGACCTGAAGCTTTCTTT

J: TRBJ1-4
V: TRBV2
D: -
size: -
CDR3: CASRQGSGKTEKLFF
DNA: TGTGCCAGCAGGCAGGGCTCAGGAAAGACCGAAAAACTGTTTTTT

J: TRBJ1-2
V: TRBV12-3/TRBV12-4
D: -
size: -
CDR3: CASSRRVGGYTF
DNA: TGTGCCAGCAGTCGCAGGGTGGGTGGCTACACCTTC

J: TRBJ2-7
V: TRBV28
D: -
size: -
CDR3: CASSFVDEQYF
DNA: TGTGCCAGCAGTTTTGTCGACGAGCAGTACTTC

J: TRBJ2-7
V: TRBV9
D: TRBD2
size: -
CDR3: CASSVGGTTPYEQYF
DNA: TGTGCCAGCAGCGTCGGGGGGACTACCCCGTACGAGCAGTACTTC

J: TRBJ2-7
V: TRBV27
D: TRBD2
size: -
CDR3: CASSRTGLAREYEQYF
DNA: TGTGCCAGCAGCCGAACGGGACTAGCGAGAGAATACGAGCAGTACTTC

J: TRBJ2-1
V: TRBV4-2
D: -
size: -
CDR3: CASSQNKGERNEQFF
DNA: TGTGCCAGCAGCCAAAACAAGGGGGAGAGAAATGAGCAGTTCTTC

J: TRBJ2-1
V: TRBV28
D: TRBD2
size: once
CDR3: CASSLSPSGLYNEQFF
DNA: TGTGCCAGCAGTTTATCACCTAGCGGGCTGTACAATGAGCAGTTCTTC

J: TRBJ2-4
V: TRBV14
D: TRBD2
size: -
CDR3: CASSQEPVLAGVNRNIQYF
DNA: TGTGCCAGCAGCCAAGAACCTGTACTAGCGGGAGTGAATAGAAACATTCAGTACTTC

J: TRBJ1-6
V: TRBV4-1
D: -
size: -
CDR3: CASSQLRRRWSPLHF
DNA: TGCGCCAGCAGCCAACTACGACGGAGGTGGTCACCCCTCCACTTT

J: TRBJ2-2
V: TRBV30
D: -
size: -
CDR3: CAWSRAAGELFF
DNA: TGTGCCTGGAGTAGGGCGGCCGGGGAGCTGTTTTTT

J: TRBJ2-7
V: TRBV30
D: -
size: -
CDR3: CAWSVGRAREQYF
DNA: TGTGCCTGGAGTGTAGGGAGAGCCCGCGAGCAGTACTTC

J: TRBJ2-7
V: TRBV27
D: TRBD1
size: once
CDR3: CASSFSSGQVNGEQYF
DNA: TGTGCCAGCAGTTTTTCCTCGGGACAGGTTAACGGCGAGCAGTACTTC

J: TRBJ2-3
V: TRBV5-1
D: -
size: -
CDR3: CASSLFSTDTQYF
DNA: TGCGCCAGCAGCTTGTTTTCCACAGATACGCAGTATTTT

J: TRBJ2-1
V: TRBV9
D: -
size: -
CDR3: CASSVPLGGGAAEQFF
DNA: TGTGCCAGCAGCGTCCCCTTAGGGGGAGGGGCGGCTGAGCAGTTCTTC

J: TRBJ2-1
V: TRBV25-1
D: -
size: once
CDR3: CASSEYSGWTSSYNEQFF
DNA: TGTGCCAGCAGTGAATATTCTGGGTGGACGAGCTCCTACAATGAGCAGTTCTTC

J: TRBJ1-1
V: TRBV7-9
D: -
size: -
CDR3: CASTTGTLEAFF
DNA: TGTGCCAGCACCACCGGGACACTAGAAGCTTTCTTT

J: TRBJ2-3
V: TRBV6-2/TRBV6-3
D: -
size: -
CDR3: CASSNSAGTNPDTQYF
DNA: TGTGCCAGCAGTAACTCCGCCGGGACGAACCCAGATACGCAGTATTTT

J: TRBJ2-1
V: TRBV5-1
D: TRBD2
size: -
CDR3: CASSLSGRAGNEQFF
DNA: TGCGCCAGCAGCTTGAGCGGGAGAGCCGGCAATGAGCAGTTCTTC

J: TRBJ2-1
V: TRBV20-1
D: TRBD2
size: -
CDR3: CSALLAGGTVYNEQFF
DNA: TGCAGTGCTCTTCTAGCGGGAGGTACTGTCTACAATGAGCAGTTCTTC

J: TRBJ2-1
V: TRBV27
D: -
size: -
CDR3: CASSLAGPNNEQFF
DNA: TGTGCCAGCAGTTTGGCCGGGCCAAACAATGAGCAGTTCTTC

J: TRBJ2-2
V: TRBV27
D: -
size: -
CDR3: CASSLSGFRDTGELFF
DNA: TGTGCCAGCAGTTTATCAGGATTTCGGGACACCGGGGAGCTGTTTTTT

J: TRBJ2-2
V: TRBV12-3/TRBV12-4
D: TRBD2
size: -
CDR3: CASGFERMGGPGLGSNTGELFF
DNA: TGTGCCAGCGGTTTCGAGCGGATGGGTGGACCGGGACTAGGATCGAACACCGGGGAGCTGTTTTTT

J: TRBJ2-3
V: TRBV18
D: -
size: -
CDR3: CASSPAGLDTQYF
DNA: TGTGCCAGCTCACCAGCAGGGCTAGATACGCAGTATTTT

J: TRBJ1-2
V: TRBV6-5
D: -
size: -
CDR3: CASSDGAISHGYTF
DNA: TGTGCCAGCTCGGACGGAGCCATTTCCCATGGCTACACCTTC